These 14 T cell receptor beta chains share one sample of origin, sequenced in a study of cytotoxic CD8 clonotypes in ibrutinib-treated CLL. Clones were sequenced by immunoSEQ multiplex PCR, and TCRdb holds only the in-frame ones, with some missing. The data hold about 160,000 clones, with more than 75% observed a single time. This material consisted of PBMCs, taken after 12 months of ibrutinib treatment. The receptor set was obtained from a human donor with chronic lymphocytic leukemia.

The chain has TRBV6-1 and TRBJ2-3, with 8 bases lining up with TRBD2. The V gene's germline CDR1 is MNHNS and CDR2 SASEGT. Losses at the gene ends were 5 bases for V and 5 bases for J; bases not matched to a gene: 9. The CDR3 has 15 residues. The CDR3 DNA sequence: TGTGCCAGCAGTTCTCCGGGACTAGGCATAGATACGCAGTATTTT. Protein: CASSSPGLGIDTQYF.

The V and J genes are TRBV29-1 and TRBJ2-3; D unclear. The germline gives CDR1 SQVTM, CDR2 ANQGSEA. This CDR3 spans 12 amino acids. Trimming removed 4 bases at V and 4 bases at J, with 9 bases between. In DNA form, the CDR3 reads TGCAGCGTTGTCCCGAGCTCAGATACGCAGTATTTT. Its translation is CSVVPSSDTQYF.

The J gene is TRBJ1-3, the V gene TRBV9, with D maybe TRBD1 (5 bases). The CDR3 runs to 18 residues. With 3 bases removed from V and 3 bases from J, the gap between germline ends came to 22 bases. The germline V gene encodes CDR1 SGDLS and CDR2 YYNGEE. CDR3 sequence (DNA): TGTGCCAGCAGCGACCAGGGCTCCAGGGCAGGGCTTGGAAACACCATATATTTT. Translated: CASSDQGSRAGLGNTIYF.

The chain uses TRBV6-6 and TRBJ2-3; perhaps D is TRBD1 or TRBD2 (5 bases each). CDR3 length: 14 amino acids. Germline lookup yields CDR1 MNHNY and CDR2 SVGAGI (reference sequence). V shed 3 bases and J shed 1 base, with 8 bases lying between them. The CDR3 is CASSYRGRTDTQYF. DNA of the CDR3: TGTGCCAGCAGTTATCGGGGCCGCACAGATACGCAGTATTTT.

CDR3 amino acids: CASSRRGLGQETQYF. The CDR3 region has the DNA TGTGCCAGCAGCCGCCGGGGCCTGGGCCAAGAGACCCAGTACTTC. The V gene is TRBV28, the J gene TRBJ2-5; D may be TRBD1 or TRBD2 (5 bases each). Trimming pared 6 bases from V and 1 base from J, leaving 15 bases between. CDR1 MDHEN and CDR2 SYDVKM come from the germline V gene. The CDR3 runs to 15 residues.

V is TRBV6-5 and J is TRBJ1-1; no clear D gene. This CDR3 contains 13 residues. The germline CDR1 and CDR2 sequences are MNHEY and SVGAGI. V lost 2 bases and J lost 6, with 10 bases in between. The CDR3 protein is CASSYTGKSEAFF. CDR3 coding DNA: TGTGCCAGCAGTTACACCGGCAAGTCTGAAGCTTTCTTT.

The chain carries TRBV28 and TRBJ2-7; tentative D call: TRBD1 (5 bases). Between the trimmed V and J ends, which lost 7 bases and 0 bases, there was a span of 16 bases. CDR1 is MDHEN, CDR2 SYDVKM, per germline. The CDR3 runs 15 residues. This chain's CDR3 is CASTNQGSHSYEQYF. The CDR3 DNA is TGTGCCAGCACCAATCAGGGTTCGCACTCCTACGAGCAGTACTTC.

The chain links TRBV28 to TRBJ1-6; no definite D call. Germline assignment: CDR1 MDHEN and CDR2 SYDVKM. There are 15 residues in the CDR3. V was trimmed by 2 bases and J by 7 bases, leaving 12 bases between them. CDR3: CASSLRRGWNSPLHF. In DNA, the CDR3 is TGTGCCAGCAGTTTACGTCGGGGATGGAATTCACCCCTCCACTTT. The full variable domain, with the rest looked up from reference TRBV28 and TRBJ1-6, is DVKVTQSSRYLVKRTGEKVFLECVQDMDHENMFWYRQDPGLGLRLIYFSYDVKMKEKGDIPEGYSVSREKKERFSLILESASTNQTSMYLCASSLRRGWNSPLHFGNGTRLTVT.

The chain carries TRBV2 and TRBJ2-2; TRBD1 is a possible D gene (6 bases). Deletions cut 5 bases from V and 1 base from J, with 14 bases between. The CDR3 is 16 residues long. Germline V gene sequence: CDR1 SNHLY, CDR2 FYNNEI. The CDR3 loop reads CASSQTGLGNTGELFF. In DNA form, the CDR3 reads TGTGCCAGCAGTCAAACAGGGTTGGGGAACACCGGGGAGCTGTTTTTT.

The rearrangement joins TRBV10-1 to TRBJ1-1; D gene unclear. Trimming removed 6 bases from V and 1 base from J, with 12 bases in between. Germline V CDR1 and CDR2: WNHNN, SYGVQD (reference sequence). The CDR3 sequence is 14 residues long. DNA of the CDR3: TGCGCCAGCAGAAGAGTTGACGGGAACACTGAAGCTTTCTTT. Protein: CASRRVDGNTEAFF.

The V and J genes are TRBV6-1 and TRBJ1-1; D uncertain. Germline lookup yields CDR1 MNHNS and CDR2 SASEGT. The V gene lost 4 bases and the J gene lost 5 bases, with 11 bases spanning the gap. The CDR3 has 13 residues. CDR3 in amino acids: CASSVHQRTEAFF. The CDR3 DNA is TGTGCCAGCAGTGTACATCAGCGGACTGAAGCTTTCTTT.

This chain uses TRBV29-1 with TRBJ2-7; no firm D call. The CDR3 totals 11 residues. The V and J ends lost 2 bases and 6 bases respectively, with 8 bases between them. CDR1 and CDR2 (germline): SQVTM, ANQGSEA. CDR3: CSVESWGEQYF. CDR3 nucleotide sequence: TGCAGCGTTGAATCTTGGGGCGAGCAGTACTTC.

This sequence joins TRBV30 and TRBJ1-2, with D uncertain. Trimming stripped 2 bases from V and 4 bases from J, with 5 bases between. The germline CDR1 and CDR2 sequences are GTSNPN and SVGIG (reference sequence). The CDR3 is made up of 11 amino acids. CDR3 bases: TGTGCCTGGAGTAATAGCTATGGCTACACCTTC. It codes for CAWSNSYGYTF.

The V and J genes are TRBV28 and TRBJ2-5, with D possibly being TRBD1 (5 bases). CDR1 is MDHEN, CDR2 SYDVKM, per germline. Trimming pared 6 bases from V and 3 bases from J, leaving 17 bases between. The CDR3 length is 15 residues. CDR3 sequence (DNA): TGTGCCAGCAGGGTTCGTGGGGCAGGGAAAGAGACCCAGTACTTC. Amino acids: CASRVRGAGKETQYF.